A single TCR beta chain is shown here with its context. Its cognate antigen is unknown. A junction boundary mismatches the germline segment, possibly from a read error. These data are taken from a study of T cell repertoires in cytomegalovirus infection. Study-level background: In public TCR beta signatures, there were indications of both CMV infection and matching HLA type. Study-level points and caveats: Cumulative public TCR beta family frequency identified CMV carriers with the relevant HLA.

TCRdb reanalysed the reads using MiXCR and keeps one entry per CDR3 protein. The sample records fewer than 700,000 distinct CDR3 sequences, more than 20% being singletons. The receptor comes from a human donor in good health (CMV status not recorded). Some clones in this sample may be carry-over from other donors' samples. What was sequenced was CD8+ T cells from PBMCs.

CDR3 loop: CASSLRKGLADMQYF. The CDR3 coding sequence is TGCGCCAGCAGCCTCCGTAAAGGGTTGGCAGATATGCAGTATTTT. The chain recombines TRBV4-3 with TRBJ2-3; D is uncertain. Germline V gene data show CDR1 as LGHNA and CDR2 as YSLEER. The CDR3 totals 15 residues.